The 30 T cell receptor beta chains listed next were all sequenced from one sample in a study of cytomegalovirus exposure and HLA in healthy donors. Clones were read by immunoSEQ multiplex PCR, and TCRdb kept only the in-frame ones, dropping some. The sample contains 250,000 to 400,000 clones, approximately 85% of which appear only once. Sequenced sample: PBMCs. These receptors all stem from a man in his thirties or forties in good health and CMV-seronegative.

The chain uses TRBV14 and TRBJ2-1, with 8 bases aligning to TRBD1. The CDR3 loop spans 15 amino acids. The germline V gene encodes CDR1 SGHDN and CDR2 FVKESK. The J segment lost 2 bases and the V segment lost 8 bases, leaving 8 bases of the junction unmatched. The CDR3 protein is CASGRTGRAYNEQFF. In DNA form, the CDR3 reads TGTGCCAGCGGAAGGACAGGGCGGGCCTACAATGAGCAGTTCTTC.

In its sample, this clone was seen once. CDR3 nucleotide sequence: TGTGCCAGCAGTGATTCCCAGGGAGGCTATGGCTACACCTTC. Its translation: CASSDSQGGYGYTF. The gene calls are TRBV25-1 and TRBJ1-2; TRBD1 is a possible D gene (5 bases). Trimming removed 3 bases from V and 4 bases from J, with 12 bases in between. Germline V gene lookup returns CDR1 MGHDK and CDR2 SYGVNS. This CDR3 contains 14 residues.

The V gene is TRBV7-2, the J gene TRBJ2-5; 7 nucleotides align to TRBD2. Trimming at V came to 3 bases and at J to 5 bases, leaving 9 bases not matched to a gene. CDR1 and CDR2 (germline): SGHTA, FQGNSA. The CDR3 extends over 15 amino acids. Here the CDR3 DNA reads TGTGCCAGCAGCTTCTCGGGACTAACTTACGAGACCCAGTACTTC. Amino acid sequence: CASSFSGLTYETQYF.

In DNA, the CDR3 is TGTGCCAGTAGCGCCTTTGACAGGCCCAATCAGCCCCAGCATTTT. Translation: CASSAFDRPNQPQHF. The chain recombines TRBV19 with TRBJ1-5, with TRBD1 as a possible D gene (6 bases). Trimming cost V 6 bases and J 3 bases, with 15 bases left between them. Per germline, CDR1 LNHDA and CDR2 SQIVND (reference sequence). CDR3 length: 15 residues.

V is TRBV27 and J is TRBJ2-7, with D perhaps TRBD1 (6 bases). The CDR3 contains 14 residues. V shed 6 bases and J shed 5 bases, with 17 bases lying between them. Germline V lookup: CDR1 MNHEY, CDR2 SMNVEV (reference sequence). The CDR3 DNA is TGTGCCAGCAGAACGACAGGTCTAATCCACGAGCAGTACTTC. It specifies CASRTTGLIHEQYF.

The V gene is TRBV6-5, the J gene TRBJ1-1; TRBD1 agrees at 9 bases. Germline V CDR1 and CDR2: MNHEY, SVGAGI. The V segment lost 5 bases and the J segment 2 bases; nucleotides outside the gene matches: 3. The CDR3 sequence is 14 residues long. CDR3 loop: CASSGDRDNTEAFF. The DNA of the CDR3 is TGTGCCAGCAGTGGGGACAGGGACAACACTGAAGCTTTCTTT.

The chain recombines TRBV19 with TRBJ1-6; 9 nucleotides agree with TRBD1. V was pared by 6 bases and J by 7 bases, with 10 bases of the junction left unmatched. Per germline, CDR1 LNHDA and CDR2 SQIVND (reference sequence). The CDR3 runs 16 residues. The CDR3 region is CASSSLFGTGNSPLHF. The CDR3 DNA reads as TGTGCCAGTAGCTCACTATTCGGGACAGGGAATTCACCCCTCCACTTT.

V is TRBV4-3 and J is TRBJ2-2, with D tentatively TRBD1 (5 bases). In germline, CDR1 is LGHNA, CDR2 YSLEER. CDR3 length equals 18 residues. The germline V and J ends were trimmed by 0 bases and 0 bases, with 14 bases remaining between them. Here the CDR3 reads CASSQDSRSGTNTGELFF. The CDR3 DNA is TGCGCCAGCAGCCAAGATAGTAGGTCAGGGACGAACACCGGGGAGCTGTTTTTT.

This chain links TRBV5-1 with TRBJ1-4, with D possibly being TRBD1 (5 bases). CDR3 length: 15 amino acids. Trimming pared 2 bases from V and 7 bases from J, leaving 15 bases between. CDR1 is SGHRS and CDR2 is YFSETQ in the germline V gene. CDR3 sequence: CASSFSGTEAEKLFF. The CDR3 DNA reads as TGCGCCAGCAGCTTCTCCGGGACTGAAGCTGAAAAACTGTTTTTT. Variable domain in full (rest from reference TRBV5-1 and TRBJ1-4): KAGVTQTPRYLIKTRGQQVTLSCSPISGHRSVSWYQQTPGQGLQFLFEYFSETQRNKGNFPGRFSGRQFSNSRSEMNVSTLELGDSALYLCASSFSGTEAEKLFFGSGTQLSVL.

This sequence joins TRBV5-6 and TRBJ2-5; tentative D call: TRBD2 (7 bases). V shed 6 bases and J shed 1 base, with 19 bases lying between them. Germline CDR1 reads SGHDT; CDR2 reads YYEEEE. CDR3 length equals 16 residues. CDR3 nucleotide sequence: TGTGCCAGCACCCCTTGGAGAGGGGGGGGCCAAGAGACCCAGTACTTC. It encodes CASTPWRGGGQETQYF.

V gene TRBV19 combines with J gene TRBJ2-5; 8 positions agree with TRBD1. The CDR3 is 16 amino acids. Germline V gene sequence: CDR1 LNHDA, CDR2 SQIVND (reference sequence). The V gene end was trimmed by 6 bases and the J gene end by 4 bases; junction bases not matched to a gene: 13. This chain's CDR3 is CASSSTGTGGTETQYF. DNA for the CDR3: TGTGCCAGTAGCAGTACCGGGACAGGAGGCACAGAGACCCAGTACTTC.

The rearrangement uses TRBV19 and TRBJ2-4, with D possibly TRBD2 on 6 matching bases. Germline CDR1 LNHDA, CDR2 SQIVND (reference sequence). The CDR3 sequence is 17 residues long. V lost 8 bases and J lost 3, with 23 bases in between. Written as DNA, the CDR3 is TGTGCCAGTTCTCAAAAGGGGCGGGATCTAAGCAAAAACATTCAGTACTTC. Residues: CASSQKGRDLSKNIQYF.

The rearrangement uses TRBV6-5 and TRBJ1-1; no definite D call. Germline values: CDR1 MNHEY, CDR2 SVGAGI. The V and J ends lost 6 bases and 0 bases respectively, with 5 bases between them. This CDR3 contains 12 residues. This CDR3 reads CASRELNTEAFF. CDR3 DNA: TGTGCCAGCAGGGAGCTGAACACTGAAGCTTTCTTT.

The CDR3 coding sequence is TGTGCCAGTAGTATAGGACCGGGATTCTATAATTCACCCCTCCACTTT. Translated: CASSIGPGFYNSPLHF. The chain has TRBV19 and TRBJ1-6; no clear D gene. V lost 1 base to trimming and J lost 3 bases, with 10 bases between them. In germline, CDR1 is LNHDA, CDR2 SQIVND (reference sequence). This CDR3 is built from 16 residues.

Here the CDR3 reads CASSIARTGASPLHF. The CDR3 bases are TGTGCCAGTAGTATAGCGAGGACAGGGGCATCACCCCTCCACTTT. J is TRBJ1-6 and V is TRBV19, with 9 bases matching TRBD1. The germline gives CDR1 LNHDA, CDR2 SQIVND (reference sequence). The CDR3 spans 15 residues. The V gene end was trimmed by 1 base and the J gene end by 10 bases; junction bases not matched to a gene: 5.

The chain recombines TRBV27 with TRBJ2-7, with TRBD1 as a possible D gene (6 bases). Germline V gives CDR1 MNHEY, CDR2 SMNVEV (reference sequence). The length of the CDR3 is 14 residues. Trimming removed 4 bases at V and 0 bases at J, with 10 bases between. As DNA, the CDR3 is TGTGCCAGCAGTTACAAGACAGGCTCCTACGAGCAGTACTTC. It codes for CASSYKTGSYEQYF.

This chain connects TRBV7-7 to TRBJ2-5; possible D gene TRBD2, 5 bases. V was pared by 5 bases and J by 1 base, with 8 bases between. CDR1 is SSHAT, CDR2 FNYEAQ, per germline (reference sequence). CDR3 length: 13 residues. The CDR3 region has the DNA TGTGCCAGCAGCCCCAGCGGCCAAGAGACCCAGTACTTC. This encodes CASSPSGQETQYF.

The chain joins TRBV19 to TRBJ2-1; possible D gene TRBD1, 5 bases. V dropped 5 bases and J dropped 0 bases, with 11 bases sitting between them. CDR1 and CDR2 (germline): LNHDA, SQIVND (reference sequence). This CDR3 has 15 residues. The CDR3 sequence: CASSVDSSSYNEQFF. The CDR3 bases are TGTGCCAGTAGTGTCGACAGTAGCTCCTACAATGAGCAGTTCTTC. Using reference TRBV19 and TRBJ2-1 for the parts outside the CDR3, the full variable domain is DGGITQSPKYLFRKEGQNVTLSCEQNLNHDAMYWYRQDPGQGLRLIYYSQIVNDFQKGDIAEGYSVSREKKESFPLTVTSAQKNPTAFYLCASSVDSSSYNEQFFGPGTRLTVL.

This clone was counted once. V and J are TRBV4-2 and TRBJ2-6; D is perhaps TRBD1 (5 bases). Germline CDR1 LGHNA, CDR2 YNFKEQ. Deletions cut 4 bases from V and 0 bases from J, with 13 bases between. The CDR3 spans 17 residues. The CDR3: CASSRHSGNSGANVLTF. CDR3 nucleotide sequence: TGTGCCAGCAGCCGACATTCAGGGAACTCTGGGGCCAACGTCCTGACTTTC.

CDR3 DNA sequence: TGTGCCAGCAGAATGGACAGGCGGAACTATGGCTACACCTTC. It is translated as CASRMDRRNYGYTF. V is TRBV6-1 and J is TRBJ1-2; 7 nucleotides line up with TRBD1. V shed 6 bases and J 2 bases; nucleotides not matched to a gene: 6. The germline CDR1 and CDR2 sequences are MNHNS and SASEGT. This CDR3 is built from 14 residues.

The rearrangement links TRBV2 to TRBJ1-2, with 9 bases lining up with TRBD1. Germline-derived CDR1 and CDR2 are SNHLY and FYNNEI. The CDR3 sequence is 14 residues long. Germline trimming cut 10 bases from V and 5 bases from J; bases unmatched to any gene: 11. CDR3 sequence (DNA): TGTGCCAATTATTACGGGACAGGGCCTTATGGCTACACCTTC. Translating gives CANYYGTGPYGYTF. The full variable domain, its missing parts supplied by reference TRBV2 and TRBJ1-2, is EPEVTQTPSHQVTQMGQEVILRCVPISNHLYFYWYRQILGQKVEFLVSFYNNEISEKSEIFDDQFSVERPDGSNFTLKIRSTKLEDSAMYFCANYYGTGPYGYTFGSGTRLTVV.

V and J are TRBV9 and TRBJ2-5, with D hard to call. The CDR3 has 14 residues. Germline V gives CDR1 SGDLS, CDR2 YYNGEE. Trimming left V 2 bases short and J 0 bases short, with 8 bases between. The CDR3 loop is CASSVWADQETQYF. The CDR3 coding sequence is TGTGCCAGCAGCGTTTGGGCCGACCAAGAGACCCAGTACTTC. The whole variable domain, remainder taken from reference TRBV9 and TRBJ2-5, is DSGVTQTPKHLITATGQRVTLRCSPRSGDLSVYWYQQSLDQGLQFLIQYYNGEERAKGNILERFSAQQFPDLHSELNLSSLELGDSALYFCASSVWADQETQYFGPGTRLLVL.

This clone is a singleton in its sample. V is TRBV7-2 and J is TRBJ1-2; the match to TRBD1 covers 10 bases. Trimming at V came to 0 bases and at J to 6 bases, leaving 7 bases not matched to a gene. The CDR3 runs to 16 residues. Germline loops: CDR1 SGHTA, CDR2 FQGNSA. The CDR3 nucleotides are TGTGCCAGCAGCTTAGCGCGAGACAGGGGGCGCAATGGCTACACCTTC. Translated, it gives CASSLARDRGRNGYTF.

The chain has TRBV2 and TRBJ2-5, with 9 bases that match TRBD1. V trimming: 6 bases; J trimming: 5 bases; junction bases outside the gene matches: 7. Germline CDR1 and CDR2: SNHLY and FYNNEI. The CDR3 loop spans 14 amino acids. CDR3 sequence (DNA): TGTGCCAGCAGCAAGGACAGGGGATGGGAGACCCAGTACTTC. Translated: CASSKDRGWETQYF.

The chain combines TRBV6-4 with TRBJ1-6; unclear D gene. This CDR3 is 15 amino acids long. From germline, CDR1 is MRHNA and CDR2 SNTAGT. Trimming left V 6 bases short and J 0 bases short, with 9 bases between. As DNA, the CDR3 is TGTGCCAGCAGATACTCGAGCTCCTATAATTCACCCCTCCACTTT. Translated: CASRYSSSYNSPLHF.

This chain links TRBV6-4 with TRBJ1-4, with 7 nucleotides matching TRBD1. The germline gives CDR1 MRHNA, CDR2 SNTAGT. The CDR3 runs to 15 residues. V shed 4 bases and J 5 bases; nucleotides not matched to a gene: 7. CDR3 protein: CASSVTGQQNEKLFF. As DNA, the CDR3 is TGTGCCAGCAGTGTGACGGGACAGCAGAATGAAAAACTGTTTTTT.

The chain carries TRBV6-4 and TRBJ1-2; possible D gene TRBD1, 6 bases. V shed 5 bases and J shed 1 base, with 11 bases lying between them. Germline CDR1 is MRHNA and CDR2 is SNTAGT. This CDR3 region has 14 residues. CDR3: CASSRQDSNYGYTF. CDR3 nucleotides: TGTGCCAGCAGTAGGCAGGACAGTAACTATGGCTACACCTTC.

This rearrangement joins TRBV6-1 to TRBJ2-5; possible D gene TRBD1, 6 bases. CDR1 MNHNS and CDR2 SASEGT come from the germline V gene. Between the trimmed V and J ends, which lost 4 bases and 2 bases, there was a span of 11 bases. This CDR3 region has 14 residues. The CDR3 sequence is CASSVGGRQETQYF. The CDR3 DNA reads as TGTGCCAGCAGTGTTGGGGGCCGTCAAGAGACCCAGTACTTC.

In nucleotides, the CDR3 is TGTGCCAGCAGCCCCTCCCTCAGGGACTCTGGAAACACCATATATTTT. This translates into CASSPSLRDSGNTIYF. V gene TRBV6-6 combines with J gene TRBJ1-3, with D tentatively TRBD1 (5 bases). The CDR3 extends over 16 amino acids. Germline V CDR1 and CDR2: MNHNY, SVGAGI (reference sequence). Between the trimmed V and J ends, which lost 6 bases and 0 bases, there was a span of 15 bases.

The chain links TRBV19 to TRBJ2-3; tentative D call: TRBD1 (5 bases). The length of the CDR3 is 15 residues. In germline, CDR1 is LNHDA, CDR2 SQIVND (reference sequence). Trimming left V 0 bases short and J 4 bases short, with 11 bases between. CDR3 nucleotides: TGTGCCAGTAGTATAGATACAGGTAGTGCAGATACGCAGTATTTT. It codes for CASSIDTGSADTQYF.